The 27 T cell receptor beta chains given below trace back to one sample, sequenced in a study of blood T cell repertoires in COVID-19. The table came from immunoSEQ multiplex PCR; TCRdb's copy has only in-frame clones and leaves some out. The table records roughly 320,000 clones, about 87% of them present only once. Sequencing input: peripheral blood. These receptors were taken from a woman aged 45-60 years with COVID-19, enrolled during active disease.

V and J are TRBV6-5 and TRBJ2-3; 8 bases line up with TRBD1. Germline lookup yields CDR1 MNHEY and CDR2 SVGAGI. This CDR3 region has 15 residues. V lost 5 bases and J lost 0; bases outside the gene matches: 4. CDR3 coding DNA: TGTGCCAGCAGTCGACAGGGGCTCAGCACAGATACGCAGTATTTT. Translating it yields CASSRQGLSTDTQYF.

The genes are TRBV11-3 and TRBJ2-3; possible D gene TRBD1, 6 bases. The V and J ends lost 4 bases and 3 bases respectively, with 14 bases between them. Per the germline V gene, CDR1 is SGHNT and CDR2 is YENEEA. The CDR3 runs to 15 residues. CDR3 in amino acids: CASSSQGLPTDTQYF. CDR3 DNA sequence: TGTGCCAGCAGCTCCCAGGGGCTCCCAACAGATACGCAGTATTTT.

V gene TRBV5-1 combines with J gene TRBJ2-7; 9 bases line up with TRBD2. With V trimmed by 0 bases and J by 7 bases, 8 bases remained unmatched. CDR1 and CDR2 (germline): SGHRS, YFSETQ. The CDR3 consists of 15 residues. As DNA, the CDR3 is TGCGCCAGCAGCTTGGAAGGCGGGAGGGCCCGAGAGCAGTACTTC. Residues: CASSLEGGRAREQYF.

The J gene is TRBJ2-7, the V gene TRBV5-1, with 9 bases that match TRBD2. CDR1 is SGHRS, CDR2 YFSETQ, per germline. V was pared by 4 bases and J by 5 bases, with 7 bases of the junction left unmatched. This CDR3 has 14 residues. CDR3 sequence: CASSRTSDVHEQYF. CDR3 DNA sequence: TGCGCCAGCAGCCGGACTAGCGATGTCCACGAGCAGTACTTC.

The count of this clone is one. J is TRBJ1-5 and V is TRBV3-1 (or the pseudogene TRBV3-2); 9 bases agree with TRBD1. V lost 5 bases and J lost 6; bases outside the gene matches: 8. Germline assignment: CDR1 LGHDT and CDR2 YNNKEL (reference sequence). The CDR3 extends over 15 amino acids. This CDR3 reads CASSDGQGQGQPQHF. DNA of the CDR3: TGTGCCAGCAGCGATGGACAGGGGCAGGGTCAGCCCCAGCATTTT.

This clone has only a few counts. V and J are TRBV11-2 and TRBJ1-5, with a tentative D call TRBD1 (6 bases). Germline CDR1 is SGHAT and CDR2 is FQNNGV. Trimming took 4 bases from V and 2 from J, leaving 12 bases between them. There are 15 residues in the CDR3. The CDR3 here is CASSSTGGRNQPQHF. CDR3 DNA sequence: TGTGCCAGCAGCTCAACGGGGGGCCGCAATCAGCCCCAGCATTTT.

CDR3 coding DNA: TGTGCCAGCAGCTTTTCACAGGGGTTTGATGGCTACACCTTC. Encoded protein: CASSFSQGFDGYTF. J is TRBJ1-2 and V is TRBV11-2, with 7 bases matching TRBD1. Germline CDR1 and CDR2: SGHAT and FQNNGV. This CDR3 has 14 amino acids. J gave up 6 bases and V 3 bases, and 7 bases lay outside the gene matches.

The sample holds one count of this clone. The V and J genes are TRBV4-2 and TRBJ1-1; 8 nucleotides align to TRBD1. This CDR3 spans 18 amino acids. The V gene end was trimmed by 0 bases and the J gene end by 6 bases; junction bases not matched to a gene: 15. From germline, CDR1 is LGHNA and CDR2 YNFKEQ. CDR3 protein: CASSQEGQGGLGRPEAFF. The CDR3 nucleotides read TGTGCCAGCAGCCAAGAAGGACAGGGCGGCTTGGGTCGTCCTGAAGCTTTCTTT.

The chain carries TRBV24-1 and TRBJ1-2, with D possibly matching TRBD1 (5 bases). V lost 6 bases and J 6 bases, leaving 10 bases between the germline ends. The CDR3 spans 12 residues. CDR1 is KGHDR and CDR2 is SFDVKD in the germline V gene. CDR3 DNA: TGTGCCACCAGTCAGGGTTCAGATGGCTACACCTTC. Translated: CATSQGSDGYTF.

This sequence joins TRBV6-2 or TRBV6-3 and TRBJ2-5; possibly TRBD2 for D (6 bases). V lost 5 bases to trimming and J lost 3 bases, with 16 bases between them. Germline CDR1 and CDR2: MNHEY and SVGEGT. The CDR3 consists of 15 residues. CDR3: CASSNRDWGEETQYF. The CDR3 region has the DNA TGTGCCAGCAGTAACCGGGACTGGGGGGAAGAGACCCAGTACTTC.

The rearrangement links TRBV29-1 to TRBJ2-3; TRBD1 matches at 7 bases. The CDR3 extends over 14 amino acids. CDR1 and CDR2 (germline): SQVTM, ANQGSEA. After removal of 8 bases from V and 4 bases from J, the junction contained 12 bases not matched to a gene. DNA for the CDR3: TGCAGCTCCGATGGGACAGTGTATTCAGATACGCAGTATTTT. It specifies CSSDGTVYSDTQYF.

The chain carries TRBV5-1 and TRBJ1-5, with D possibly matching TRBD1 (5 bases). Trimming left V 1 base short and J 2 bases short, with 10 bases between. The CDR3 length is 15 residues. Germline lookup yields CDR1 SGHRS and CDR2 YFSETQ. For the CDR3, the DNA is TGCGCCAGCAGCTTGAGTTCGGGGGGCAATCAGCCCCAGCATTTT. This translates into CASSLSSGGNQPQHF.

The rearrangement uses TRBV7-3 and TRBJ2-3; 7 bases map to TRBD1. The V segment lost 4 bases and the J segment 1 base; nucleotides outside the gene matches: 2. There are 14 residues in the CDR3. Germline CDR1 SGHTA, CDR2 FQGTGA. CDR3 residues: CASSSGTGTDTQYF. The CDR3 DNA reads as TGTGCCAGCAGCTCCGGGACAGGCACAGATACGCAGTATTTT.

This chain links TRBV19 with TRBJ2-1, with unresolved D. With 5 bases removed from V and 4 bases from J, the gap between germline ends came to 3 bases. There are 11 residues in the CDR3. Per the germline V gene, CDR1 is LNHDA and CDR2 is SQIVND (reference sequence). The CDR3 sequence is CASSEYNEQFF. The CDR3 DNA reads TGTGCCAGTAGTGAGTACAATGAGCAGTTCTTC.

V is TRBV5-4 and J is TRBJ2-1; 7 positions match TRBD1. Germline CDR1 is SGHNT and CDR2 is YYREEE (reference sequence). This CDR3 is 20 amino acids long. Trimming took 5 bases from V and 0 from J; bases not matched to a gene: 20. CDR3 coding DNA: TGTGCCAGCAGTACTACCCGACAGGGCTTACTCGTAAGCTCCTACAATGAGCAGTTCTTC. This codes for CASSTTRQGLLVSSYNEQFF.

The chain employs TRBV6-2 or TRBV6-3 and TRBJ2-3; TRBD2 agrees at 11 bases. This CDR3 spans 15 amino acids. V lost 2 bases and J lost 3; bases outside the gene matches: 1. The germline gives CDR1 MNHEY, CDR2 SVGEGT. CDR3 sequence reads: CASSYRLAGTDTQYF. Written as DNA, the CDR3 is TGTGCCAGCAGTTACCGACTAGCGGGAACAGATACGCAGTATTTT.

The chain recombines TRBV6-5 with TRBJ2-3, with D perhaps TRBD2 (5 bases). CDR1 is MNHEY, CDR2 SVGAGI, per germline. The CDR3 sequence is 14 residues long. The ends were cut back, 7 bases at V and 0 bases at J, with 11 bases in the middle. CDR3 sequence (DNA): TGTGCCAGCACGCGAGCGGCCAGCACAGATACGCAGTATTTT. It specifies CASTRAASTDTQYF.

In its sample, this clone was seen once. V and J are TRBV9 and TRBJ2-3; weak D call: TRBD2 (6 bases). The CDR3 has 16 amino acids. V was cut by 0 bases and J by 0 bases, with 11 bases left in between. Germline V gene sequence: CDR1 SGDLS, CDR2 YYNGEE. Written as DNA, the CDR3 is TGTGCCAGCAGCGTAGGTAGCGGAGCTAGCACAGATACGCAGTATTTT. Its protein product is CASSVGSGASTDTQYF.

V usage is TRBV7-2 and J usage is TRBJ1-5, with 7 bases aligning to TRBD1. J lost 2 bases, V lost 5 bases, and 3 bases had no gene match. The CDR3 loop spans 14 amino acids. Germline lookup yields CDR1 SGHTA and CDR2 FQGNSA. The CDR3 reads CASSLDRGNQPQHF. The CDR3 DNA reads as TGTGCCAGCAGCCTCGACAGGGGCAATCAGCCCCAGCATTTT.

This clone has a handful of counts. The rearrangement links TRBV6-2 or TRBV6-3 to TRBJ2-7, with D maybe TRBD2 (5 bases). CDR1 and CDR2 (germline): MNHEY, SVGEGT. This CDR3 comprises 14 residues. V was clipped by 0 bases and J by 1 base, with 7 bases between them. The CDR3 is CASSYSEVSYEQYF. CDR3 nucleotide sequence: TGTGCCAGCAGTTACTCGGAGGTATCCTACGAGCAGTACTTC.

The CDR3 protein is CAWSGDRGSYNEQFF. CDR3 coding DNA: TGTGCCTGGAGTGGCGACAGGGGCTCCTACAATGAGCAGTTCTTC. The chain couples TRBV30 to TRBJ2-1, with TRBD1 matching 8 bases. This CDR3 contains 15 residues. CDR1 GTSNPN and CDR2 SVGIG come from the germline V gene (reference sequence). V shed 1 base and J 0 bases; nucleotides not matched to a gene: 2.

This clone came up a few times. V gene TRBV5-1 combines with J gene TRBJ1-6; D unclear. The V gene's germline CDR1 is SGHRS and CDR2 YFSETQ. V dropped 0 bases and J dropped 0 bases, with 13 bases sitting between them. The length of the CDR3 is 18 residues. In DNA form, the CDR3 reads TGCGCCAGCAGCTTGGGACACCCACAGAGCTCCTATAATTCACCCCTCCACTTT. It encodes CASSLGHPQSSYNSPLHF. The full variable domain, with the rest looked up from reference TRBV5-1 and TRBJ1-6, is KAGVTQTPRYLIKTRGQQVTLSCSPISGHRSVSWYQQTPGQGLQFLFEYFSETQRNKGNFPGRFSGRQFSNSRSEMNVSTLELGDSALYLCASSLGHPQSSYNSPLHFGNGTRLTVT.

Here the CDR3 DNA reads TGTGCCAGCAGTGAAAACGGGGTCGGCTACACCTTC. Translating gives CASSENGVGYTF. The genes are TRBV6-4 and TRBJ1-2, with D uncertain. Trimming pared 3 bases from V and 8 bases from J, leaving 10 bases between. This CDR3 region has 12 residues. CDR1 MRHNA and CDR2 SNTAGT come from the germline V gene.

This sequence joins TRBV28 and TRBJ1-6, with TRBD1 identical over 7 bases. CDR1 is MDHEN and CDR2 is SYDVKM in the germline V gene. The V gene end was trimmed by 3 bases and the J gene end by 8 bases; junction bases not matched to a gene: 7. The CDR3 loop spans 15 amino acids. The CDR3 region has the DNA TGTGCCAGCAGTTTGGGGGGCAGGGGGGATTCACCCCTCCACTTT. It is translated as CASSLGGRGDSPLHF.

The chain is built from TRBV6-6 and TRBJ1-1; 7 bases agree with TRBD1. J was trimmed by 8 bases and V by 5 bases; bases with no gene match: 26. The CDR3 runs 19 residues. Germline V gene sequence: CDR1 MNHNY, CDR2 SVGAGI (reference sequence). The DNA of the CDR3 is TGTGCCAGCAGTCCCTCCACAGGGGAAATTTCACCACCGGCCCGGGAAGCTTTCTTT. It encodes CASSPSTGEISPPAREAFF.

Concerning this clone: The same CDR3 can be traced to other DNA sequences in this sample. J is TRBJ1-1 and V is TRBV27; D uncertain. CDR1 and CDR2 from the germline V gene are MNHEY and SMNVEV (reference sequence). V was cut by 8 bases and J by 0 bases, with 10 bases left in between. The CDR3 is 13 residues long. The CDR3 loop reads CASSLGMNTEAFF. CDR3 DNA sequence: TGTGCCAGCTCACTGGGCATGAACACTGAAGCTTTCTTT.

V is TRBV9 and J is TRBJ2-3, with D possibly matching TRBD2 (5 bases). CDR1 and CDR2 (germline): SGDLS, YYNGEE. The V and J ends lost 4 bases and 6 bases respectively, with 12 bases between them. The CDR3 extends over 13 amino acids. For the CDR3, the DNA is TGTGCCAGCAGCACGACGGGGTCCGATACGCAGTATTTT. This sequence encodes CASSTTGSDTQYF.